Below, 31 T cell receptor beta chains from the same sample are listed, as sequenced in a study of T cells in Graves' hyperthyroidism and ophthalmopathy. TCR beta CDR3 regions were amplified from RNA transcripts. HTBI primers drove first-round RT-PCR of the TCR CDR3. A single record per CDR3 protein comes from TCRdb applying MiXCR to the multiplex PCR reads. This sample has hundreds of thousands of distinct CDR3 sequences; about 15% occur once, and the top ten carry approximately 60%. Material for sequencing was blood. All receptors come from an older woman with Graves' ophthalmopathy.

This clonotype has a count of ten or more. The chain links TRBV14 to TRBJ2-4; D perhaps matches TRBD1 (7 bases). The CDR3 sequence is 17 residues long. Trimming stripped 0 bases from V and 4 bases from J, with 16 bases between. CDR1 and CDR2 from the germline V gene are SGHDN and FVKESK. The CDR3 reads CASSQDDPTGTKNIQYF. For the CDR3, the DNA is TGTGCCAGCAGCCAAGATGATCCGACAGGGACTAAAAACATTCAGTACTTC.

This clonotype was observed at least ten times. V gene TRBV7-2 combines with J gene TRBJ1-2; tentatively, D is TRBD1 (5 bases). V was pared by 0 bases and J by 4 bases, with 12 bases between. There are 15 residues in the CDR3. Germline loops: CDR1 SGHTA, CDR2 FQGNSA. The CDR3 DNA is TGTGCCAGCAGCTTAGCTCGGGGCGCAGGCTATGGCTACACCTTC. Protein product: CASSLARGAGYGYTF.

This clonotype was recorded at least ten times. The chain carries TRBV5-1 and TRBJ1-2, with D perhaps matching TRBD1 (5 bases). V was cut by 0 bases and J by 7 bases, with 10 bases left in between. Germline lookup yields CDR1 SGHRS and CDR2 YFSETQ. CDR3 length equals 13 residues. In nucleotides, the CDR3 is TGCGCCAGCAGCTTGGCGGGGGGGATTGGCTACACCTTC. Translating it yields CASSLAGGIGYTF.

This clonotype came up a few times. V gene TRBV7-6 combines with J gene TRBJ1-2, with TRBD1 identical over 8 bases. The CDR3 loop spans 14 amino acids. From germline, CDR1 is SGHVS and CDR2 FNYEAQ. The junction had 6 bases not matched to a gene; V was cut back by 1 base and J by 8 bases. The CDR3 protein is CASSLGTGRIGYTF. The CDR3 DNA sequence: TGTGCCAGCAGCTTAGGGACAGGGAGGATCGGCTACACCTTC. The full variable domain, with the rest looked up from reference TRBV7-6 and TRBJ1-2, is GAGVSQSPRYKVTKRGQDVALRCDPISGHVSLYWYRQALGQGPEFLTYFNYEAQQDKSGLPNDRFSAERPEGSISTLTIQRTEQRDSAMYRCASSLGTGRIGYTFGSGTRLTVV.

This clonotype was recorded many times. The chain links TRBV11-2 to TRBJ2-5; 7 positions match TRBD1. CDR1 and CDR2 from the germline V gene are SGHAT and FQNNGV. This CDR3 contains 13 residues. V was clipped by 5 bases and J by 1 base; unmatched bases: 1. CDR3 DNA sequence: TGTGCCAGCAGCGGACAGGCCCAAGAGACCCAGTACTTC. Amino acid sequence: CASSGQAQETQYF.

In this sample, this clonotype turned up once. The rearrangement uses TRBV4-3 and TRBJ1-2; D uncertain. Looked up from germline, CDR1 is LGHNA and CDR2 is YSLEER. The CDR3 is made up of 16 amino acids. The V gene lost 0 bases and the J gene lost 0 bases, with 11 bases spanning the gap. CDR3 DNA sequence: TGCGCCAGCAGCCAAGATGGGTCTAGAGCTAACTATGGCTACACCTTC. Translated, it gives CASSQDGSRANYGYTF.

This clonotype was recorded only once. A much larger clone differs from this one at a single base, so this may be a read error. The rearrangement links TRBV7-2 to TRBJ1-5; D is possibly TRBD1 (6 bases). The CDR3 is 15 amino acids. From germline, CDR1 is SGHTA and CDR2 FQGNSA. The CDR3: CASSERTGIAQPRHF. The CDR3 DNA reads TGTGCCAGCAGCGAACGAACAGGGATCGCTCAGCCCCGGCATTTT.

A word on this clonotype: The limits of the CDR3 on the DNA are not certain, so only TCRdb's listed CDR3 is given. This chain connects TRBV5-6 to TRBJ1-4; the table gives TRBD1 as D, unverified against the DNA. Germline V CDR1 and CDR2: SGHDT, YYEEEE. The CDR3 has 16 amino acids, counting both end residues. This CDR3 reads CASSLGDRGPMKNCFF.

V is TRBV19 and J is TRBJ2-5; 9 bases line up with TRBD1. V lost 7 bases to trimming and J lost 1 base; unmatched junction nucleotides: 7. CDR3 length: 15 residues. Germline lookup yields CDR1 LNHDA and CDR2 SQIVND (reference sequence). The CDR3 here is CASKNRDRVQETQYF. The DNA for the CDR3 is TGTGCCAGTAAAAACCGGGACAGGGTCCAAGAGACCCAGTACTTC. The full variable domain, its missing parts supplied by reference TRBV19 and TRBJ2-5, is DGGITQSPKYLFRKEGQNVTLSCEQNLNHDAMYWYRQDPGQGLRLIYYSQIVNDFQKGDIAEGYSVSREKKESFPLTVTSAQKNPTAFYLCASKNRDRVQETQYFGPGTRLLVL.

This clonotype was recorded at least ten times. This rearrangement joins TRBV2 to TRBJ2-7; D gene ambiguous. V lost 6 bases and J lost 2, with 11 bases in between. CDR3 length equals 13 residues. CDR1 is SNHLY and CDR2 is FYNNEI in the germline V gene. In DNA form, the CDR3 reads TGTGCCAGCAGATGGGGATTTACCTACGAGCAGTACTTC. It specifies CASRWGFTYEQYF.

There are a few counts of this clonotype. This chain joins TRBV19 and TRBJ2-7, with 8 bases aligning to TRBD1. The CDR3 length is 13 residues. Germline V CDR1 and CDR2: LNHDA, SQIVND (reference sequence). J gave up 5 bases and V 4 bases, and 4 bases lay outside the gene matches. DNA of the CDR3: TGTGCCAGTAGTAAGACAGGGGCCGACGAGCAGTACTTC. Protein: CASSKTGADEQYF.

This clonotype occurred many times. The chain has TRBV20-1 and TRBJ1-1, with D unresolved. This CDR3 has 13 residues. Trimming left V 4 bases short and J 0 bases short, with 9 bases between. Germline loops: CDR1 DFQATT, CDR2 SNEGSKA (reference sequence). The CDR3 region has the DNA TGCAGTGCTAAGGCTTTAATGAACACTGAAGCTTTCTTT. It translates to CSAKALMNTEAFF.

This clonotype was detected ten times or more. CDR3 bases: TGTGCCAGCTCGCCTTACTCGAGCGGACGCTCCTACAATGAGCAGTTCTTC. This sequence encodes CASSPYSSGRSYNEQFF. The rearrangement uses TRBV18 and TRBJ2-1, with TRBD2 as a possible D gene (5 bases). Germline V gene sequence: CDR1 KGHSH, CDR2 LQKENI. Trimming cost V 6 bases and J 0 bases, with 18 bases left between them. The CDR3 totals 17 residues. The full variable domain, rest sourced from reference TRBV18 and TRBJ2-1, is NAGVMQNPRHLVRRRGQEARLRCSPMKGHSHVYWYRQLPEEGLKFMVYLQKENIIDESGMPKERFSAEFPKEGPSILRIQQVVRGDSAAYFCASSPYSSGRSYNEQFFGPGTRLTVL.

Ten or more counts support this clonotype. The V and J genes are TRBV9 and TRBJ2-3; a weak D match, TRBD2 (7 bases). Germline V gene lookup returns CDR1 SGDLS and CDR2 YYNGEE. The V end was cut by 5 bases, the J end by 0 bases, with 13 bases between. The CDR3 consists of 15 residues. This CDR3 is CASRGGASSTDTQYF. Here the CDR3 DNA reads TGTGCCAGCAGGGGGGGGGCGTCTAGCACAGATACGCAGTATTTT.

Turning to this clonotype: An end of the junction differs from the germline gene, which may be a read error. The gene calls are TRBV20-1 and TRBJ1-4; TRBD1 aligns across 7 bases. Germline V gene lookup returns CDR1 DFQATT and CDR2 SNEGSKA (reference sequence). This CDR3 spans 15 amino acids. CDR3 region: CSAARDRTTNEKLLF. CDR3 in DNA: TGCAGTGCTGCCCGGGACAGAACAACTAATGAAAAACTGCTTTTT.

In its sample, this clonotype was seen many times. The V gene is TRBV6-1, the J gene TRBJ2-7, with TRBD1 identical over 11 bases. Unmatched junction bases numbered 9, after V lost 6 bases and J lost 5 bases. The germline V gene has CDR1 MNHNS and CDR2 SASEGT. The CDR3 totals 15 residues. The CDR3 DNA follows: TGTGCCAGCAGCTCGGGACAGGGGGTAATCGACGAGCAGTACTTC. This sequence encodes CASSSGQGVIDEQYF.

This clonotype was recorded once. The chain links TRBV4-2 to TRBJ2-1; D ambiguous. Germline assignment: CDR1 LGHNA and CDR2 YNFKEQ. CDR3 length: 16 amino acids. V lost 0 bases and J lost 0, with 9 bases in between. CDR3 sequence: CASSQERDFSYNEQFF. DNA for the CDR3: TGTGCCAGCAGCCAAGAACGAGACTTCTCCTACAATGAGCAGTTCTTC.

In its sample, this clonotype was seen many times. The rearrangement uses TRBV13 and TRBJ2-3; weak D call: TRBD2 (5 bases). CDR3 length equals 15 residues. The ends were cut back, 4 bases at V and 5 bases at J, with 16 bases in the middle. CDR1 and CDR2 from the germline V gene are PRHDT and FYEKMQ (reference sequence). In DNA, the CDR3 is TGTGCCAGCAGCTCCGAAGGGAGAGCCCTAGATACGCAGTATTTT. Its translation is CASSSEGRALDTQYF.

The chain has TRBV6-2 or TRBV6-3 and TRBJ2-7; D unclear. The germline gives CDR1 MNHEY, CDR2 SVGEGT. Trimming stripped 3 bases from V and 2 bases from J, with 8 bases between. The CDR3 is made up of 13 amino acids. CDR3 sequence reads: CASSYEVTYEQYF. In DNA, the CDR3 is TGTGCCAGCAGTTATGAGGTTACCTACGAGCAGTACTTC.

This clonotype was seen ten or more times. This sequence joins TRBV6-1 and TRBJ1-2, with D hard to call. Trimming removed 5 bases from V and 2 bases from J, with 6 bases in between. The germline V gene has CDR1 MNHNS and CDR2 SASEGT. The CDR3 covers 12 residues. The CDR3 reads CASSYSNYGYTF. In DNA form, the CDR3 reads TGTGCCAGCAGTTATTCAAACTATGGCTACACCTTC.

This clonotype was found many times. The rearrangement joins TRBV11-2 to TRBJ2-1; D is perhaps TRBD2 (6 bases). From germline, CDR1 is SGHAT and CDR2 FQNNGV. There are 15 residues in the CDR3. V was clipped by 0 bases and J by 9 bases, with 15 bases between them. The CDR3 sequence: CASSLDAGYGSEQFF. The CDR3 bases are TGTGCCAGCAGCTTAGATGCGGGGTATGGGAGTGAGCAGTTCTTC.

This clonotype was seen repeatedly, ten times or more. The gene calls are TRBV7-9 and TRBJ2-1, with TRBD2 identical over 7 bases. The ends lost 5 bases at V and 8 bases at J; junction bases unmatched: 12. The length of the CDR3 is 15 residues. Germline V gene sequence: CDR1 SEHNR, CDR2 FQNEAQ (reference sequence). The CDR3: CASSVSGGSRDEQFF. DNA for the CDR3: TGTGCCAGCAGCGTGAGCGGCGGGAGCAGGGATGAGCAGTTCTTC. The full variable domain, in which reference TRBV7-9 and TRBJ2-1 provide the parts outside the CDR3, is DTGVSQNPRHKITKRGQNVTFRCDPISEHNRLYWYRQTLGQGPEFLTYFQNEAQLEKSRLLSDRFSAERPKGSFSTLEIQRTEQGDSAMYLCASSVSGGSRDEQFFGPGTRLTVL.

This clonotype appeared many times. The chain combines TRBV3-1 with TRBJ2-7, with TRBD2 identical over 7 bases. CDR1 and CDR2 (germline): LGHDT, YNNKEL (reference sequence). The CDR3 length is 14 residues. Unmatched junction bases numbered 2, after V lost 1 base and J lost 2 bases. In nucleotides, the CDR3 is TGTGCCAGCAGCCAAGCTAGCGGTCCCTACGAGCAGTACTTC. Translated, it gives CASSQASGPYEQYF.

The chain links TRBV4-2 to TRBJ1-2; 8 bases line up with TRBD1. The germline V gene encodes CDR1 LGHNA and CDR2 YNFKEQ. J was trimmed by 8 bases and V by 6 bases; bases with no gene match: 11. The CDR3 sequence is 14 residues long. CDR3 in amino acids: CASRESGGAGGYTF. CDR3 bases: TGTGCCAGCAGGGAATCAGGGGGCGCGGGGGGCTACACCTTC.

This clonotype was seen ten or more times. The gene calls are TRBV5-8 and TRBJ1-2, with 7 positions matching TRBD1. The germline V gene encodes CDR1 SGHTS and CDR2 YDEGEE. There are 13 residues in the CDR3. Germline trimming cut 4 bases from V and 5 bases from J; bases unmatched to any gene: 5. DNA for the CDR3: TGTGCCAGCAGCAAAGACAGGGCTTATGGCTACACCTTC. It encodes CASSKDRAYGYTF.

This clonotype has more than one count but fewer than ten. The chain is built from TRBV7-2 and TRBJ1-6, with 7 bases aligning to TRBD1. This CDR3 is 15 amino acids long. V was clipped by 5 bases and J by 10 bases; unmatched bases: 11. Germline V CDR1 and CDR2: SGHTA, FQGNSA. The CDR3 region has the DNA TGTGCCAGCAGCCAGGAGAACAGGGGTTCATCACCCCTCCACTTT. As protein: CASSQENRGSSPLHF.

The chain recombines TRBV29-1 with TRBJ1-1; D call uncertain. The CDR3 spans 10 residues. V lost 4 bases to trimming and J lost 4 bases, with 4 bases between them. Per germline, CDR1 SQVTM and CDR2 ANQGSEA. The DNA of the CDR3 is TGCAGCGTTGTTTCCACTGAAGCTTTCTTT. Protein product: CSVVSTEAFF. Based on the CDR3 plus reference TRBV29-1 and TRBJ1-1, the full variable domain is SAVISQKPSRDICQRGTSLTIQCQVDSQVTMMFWYRQQPGQSLTLIATANQGSEATYESGFVIDKFPISRPNLTFSTLTVSNMSPEDSSIYLCSVVSTEAFFGQGTRLTVV.

This clonotype was counted only a few times. The chain employs TRBV6-1 and TRBJ2-1; D gene uncertain. CDR1 MNHNS and CDR2 SASEGT come from the germline V gene. Trimming pared 3 bases from V and 10 bases from J, leaving 16 bases between. This CDR3 comprises 14 residues. The CDR3 DNA is TGTGCCAGCAGTGACAGATCCCTTAGGACGGAGCAGTTCTTC. It yields the protein CASSDRSLRTEQFF.

The chain recombines TRBV12-3 or TRBV12-4 with TRBJ2-1, with 7 bases aligning to TRBD1. The ends lost 7 bases at V and 4 bases at J; junction bases unmatched: 10. CDR3 length: 15 residues. The CDR3 reads CASTESRGSYNEQFF. The CDR3 DNA reads TGTGCCAGCACCGAAAGCAGGGGGAGTTACAATGAGCAGTTCTTC.

This clonotype has more than one count but fewer than ten. The rearrangement joins TRBV27 to TRBJ2-3, with 7 bases matching TRBD2. This CDR3 region has 14 residues. Germline V lookup: CDR1 MNHEY, CDR2 SMNVEV (reference sequence). Trimming took 6 bases from V and 3 from J; bases not matched to a gene: 6. In DNA form, the CDR3 reads TGTGCCAGCAGGGGACTAATAGGGACAGATACGCAGTATTTT. Amino acids: CASRGLIGTDTQYF.

The table lists this clonotype with many counts. The V and J genes are TRBV27 and TRBJ1-2; TRBD1 is a possible D gene (6 bases). Germline V gene lookup returns CDR1 MNHEY and CDR2 SMNVEV (reference sequence). V was cut by 6 bases and J by 3 bases, with 14 bases left in between. CDR3 length: 14 residues. The CDR3 nucleotides are TGTGCCAGCAGCCCCGGGAGGGGGGACTATGGCTACACCTTC. It specifies CASSPGRGDYGYTF.